This section outlines one T cell receptor beta chain sequence together with its context. It has no known antigen specificity. Within one base of it there is no much larger clone, and no base qualities were kept. The germline V gene (reference sequence) sets CDR1 to SGHNT and CDR2 to YYREEE. V gives up 0 bases and J gives up 8 bases, and the segment between their germline ends measures 8 bases. The CDR3, from cysteine to phenylalanine, totals 12 residues. Only CDR3 DNA remains: 36 bases, in frame from the first base. Library construction relied on the immunoSEQ multiplex PCR assay. The multiplex PCR relied on a mix of 60 forward primers for TCR Vbeta segments and 13 reverse primers for TCR Jbeta segments. Amplification of the CDR3 region of rearranged TCR beta genes was performed with a multiplex PCR assay on genomic DNA. The Illumina HiSeq System was used to sequence the amplified TCR beta libraries as 87-base-pair reads. The paper's data handling went like this. In a later analysis, tens of millions of unique TCR beta chains were counted across the approximately 640 repertoires, and roughly 11 million of these chains were shared by at least two donors. Raw reads were error-corrected and collapsed into unique sequences with a nearest-neighbor algorithm that merged closely related sequences to remove PCR and sequencing errors. CDR3 sequences were aligned to IMGT reference sequences to assign V, D and J gene segments. Each retained sequence needed at least a six-nucleotide match to both a V gene segment and a J gene segment. A rearrangement counted as productive if the CDR3 had no stop codons and remained in frame with V and J, and every other rearrangement counted as non-productive. Following IMGT convention, CDR3 was defined as the stretch from the second conserved V-encoded cysteine to the conserved J-encoded phenylalanine. Sequences without an unambiguous match to a single V gene segment were excluded from the earlier analysis of almost 600 of the donors. An earlier analysis of just under 600 of the donors called V segments functional above 56.7% productive rearrangements and segregating when the between-donor standard deviation exceeded 5%. A statistical classification framework was developed to diagnose cytomegalovirus status using the catalog of TCR beta chain sequences. V and J gene assignment, in a later analysis, came from comparing TCR nucleotide sequences with IMGT/GENE-DB human TR gene sequences. The TCRdist pipeline was used in a later analysis to assign CDR3 sequences and most-parsimonious VDJ recombination scenarios. In a later analysis, every TCR beta chain was defined by the combination of its CDR3 amino acid sequence and its V-gene family, and reads without a unique V-gene family were dropped. To address suspected cross-contamination and a sequencing artifact, a later analysis removed 550 to 750 highly shared, low-generation-probability nucleotide sequences. In a later analysis, a clonal expansion index for each public chain was calculated from normalized within-repertoire ranks of inferred template counts. In a later analysis, generation probabilities were computed with a VDJ recombination model fitted to out-of-frame rearrangements, and the resulting probabilities were checked against IGoR. In a later analysis, TCR-TCR, TCR-HLA and TCR-CMV co-occurrence was scored with hypergeometric tests, and a repertoire-size bias correction was applied to TCR pairs. To estimate false discovery rates, a later analysis permuted the HLA or CMV assignments 20 times. A later analysis grouped co-occurring TCRs with DBSCAN, adding TCRdist sequence similarity when clustering within HLA-allele-positive subsets. Co-occurrence clustering excluded repertoires with fewer than 30,000 or more than 120,000 public chains, plus five with anomalous nucleotide sharing. TCRdb's version of the immuneACCESS table is confined to in-frame rearrangements and falls short of the full clone set. An unresolved V gene accounts for under half of the shortfall where checked; the remainder is of unknown origin. V, J and clone size were drawn from that table, and D and trimming were deduced from the DNA. The sample table shows over 150,000 clones, and about three quarters are seen once. Together, the top ten hold approximately 4% of the sample.

This sample was taken from a study of cytomegalovirus exposure and HLA in healthy donors (dated by TCRdb to between 2016 and 2019). About the investigation overall: An earlier analysis of approximately 590 of the donors reported 250 to 300 Gb of sequence data and approximately 110 million unique TCR beta sequences from about 179 million T cells. Every repertoire in the discovery cohort had been generated on one and the same sequencing platform. A later genetic analysis used genome-wide SNP genotypes for about 60% of the 666 donors, treating that subset as a discovery cohort. Roughly five DR-DQ haplotypes were handled as single units for association and clustering because linkage in the cohort was strong. To predict cytomegalovirus infection status, the study combined high-throughput TCR immunosequencing, statistical association of individual TCRs with disease status, and machine learning. The number of donors typed differed by locus, with about 629-630 for A, B, C, DRB1 and DQB1, more than 500 for DQA1, 600 to 610 for DPA1, and approximately 470 for DPB1. Rather than drawing on any new phenotypic data, the later analysis identified candidate immune exposures from TCR beta sequences and the way those sequences occurred across donors. An early release covering roughly 600 HLA-typed donors comprised about 300 gigabases of sequencing data and approximately 85 million unique TCR sequences. An earlier analysis of 587 of the donors used high-throughput TCR beta sequencing to judge whether each TCR beta V gene segment behaved as functional or pseudogenic. The study aimed to test whether signatures of past pathogen exposure could be identified by cataloging public T cell receptors. The study used immunosequencing to profile the T cell repertoires of approximately 630 subjects and linked those repertoires to cytomegalovirus serostatus. Donor age, sex, ethnicity and CMV serostatus were compiled alongside the repertoire data. Class I and class II HLA loci were covered by the typing at four-digit resolution. Besides the first cohort of roughly 700 subjects, a separate validation cohort made up of 95 to 150 different subjects was used. Across some 400 genotyped donors of the cohort, an average of about 240,000 unique TCR beta nucleotide sequences per donor were sequenced, and 15% to 20% of those sequences were non-productive. In a later analysis, previously published TCR beta repertoires from 666 donors were re-analyzed and high-resolution HLA genotyping was added so that TCR occurrence patterns could be studied. Of the 300 to 500 genotyped donors, less than 90% were placed in the genetic ancestry cluster associated with self-reported Caucasian donors.

Results the study describes overall, beyond this receptor: According to a later genetic analysis, donors in an Asian-associated ancestry cluster had fewer N-insertions in productive TCRs than the roughly 700-donor mean. Most TCR sequences were observed very rarely across donors, whereas some public TCRs were present in many individuals. When HLA alleles, especially DR and DQ, strongly co-occurred, TCR associations were difficult to assign to individual alleles. The classifier was reported to diagnose cytomegalovirus status with high specificity and sensitivity in both the original cohort and the validation cohort. Specific HLA alleles were associated with 15,000 to 20,000 TCR beta sequences at a false discovery rate of 0.05 in a later analysis. Because some donors lacked HLA typing at each locus, the association tests relied only on the typed subset. According to a later analysis, parvovirus B19, influenza, CMV and Epstein-Barr virus appeared linked to several top co-occurrence clusters. According to a later analysis, TCR association rates differed among HLA loci, with DRB1 alleles showing the most associated TCRs and HLA-C alleles showing the fewest. Because counts were too low, about 15 rarely observed V segments, including chromosome 9 orphons, were left out of the earlier analysis of about 620 of the donors. In a later genetic analysis, a missense DCLRE1C variant was associated with V-gene and J-gene trimming of TCR beta chains, and the association was replicated in an independent cohort. According to a later analysis, most CMV-associated TCR beta chains appeared to be HLA-restricted, and the HLA associations seemed to be driven largely by CMV exposure. Because the 87-base-pair reads could not distinguish some IMGT-functional V segments, including TRBV6-2 and TRBV6-3, those segments were excluded. In a later analysis, HLA-associated TCR beta chains showed more clonal expansion and lower generation probabilities than non-associated chains that were equally common. In an earlier analysis of about 600 of the donors, most TCR beta V segments appeared in productive rearrangements about 87% or about 30% of the time, broadly matching IMGT annotations. Linkage disequilibrium might explain the correlated functional status among segregating V segments, but an unknown experimental factor could not be ruled out. Sequencing depth was assumed to be roughly uniform across donors in the presence/absence analyses, though that assumption may not hold. A total of about 180 TCR beta chains were listed by the study as associated with cytomegalovirus. Immune exposure information for the cohort was limited to CMV serostatus. It was suggested by the authors that the approach could potentially be generalized to other disease states and immunological phenotypes. A further reported finding was that TCR beta sequences accurately predicted the HLA-A and HLA-B alleles for most subjects in the first cohort. In this cohort, only TCR beta chains were sequenced, and detectable features were limited by the absence of alpha or paired-chain data. A few of the identified cytomegalovirus-associated TCR beta chains were confirmed in vitro to be specific for cytomegalovirus antigens. A group of highly shared sequence variants was considered likely to be a technical artifact of the sequencing pipeline.

The cohort comprised fewer than 700 healthy bone marrow donors. All cohort members were sampled while nominally healthy, although unrecorded immune exposures were likely present. The donor was CMV seronegative and belonged to the group of 350 to 400 seronegative cohort members. Every donor gave a peripheral blood sample, and the peripheral blood mononuclear cells from that sample were used for TCR beta sequencing. Genomic DNA extraction from the blood cell samples was performed with the Qiagen DNeasy Blood Extraction Kit. Sequences were obtained from PBMCs. This chain is built from TRBV5-4 and TRBJ1-2; no confident D gene assignment can be made. The TCR sequence derives from a woman between 35 and 50 years old in good health and CMV-seronegative. The CDR3 region has the sequence CASSLGPTGYTF. The nucleotide sequence is TGTGCCAGCAGCTTGGGCCCCACAGGCTACACCTTC.